The rows below give T cell receptor beta chains drawn from one sample of a study of T-cell reconstitution after alpha-beta-depleted transplantation in children. One entry per CDR3 protein results from TCRdb running MiXCR on the PCR reads. The sample includes about 490,000 distinct CDR3 sequences, about 10% seen only once; the top ten take approximately 2%. The input for sequencing was PBMCs, taken before TCRalphabeta/CD19-depleted stem cell transplant. These receptors came from a child aged 2 to 9 with inherited bone marrow failure, due to receive a stem cell transplant. Both conserved end residues are part of each CDR3. D genes are given only for firm matches. Clone sizes are given selectively: once, few, many, or a class where the clone is expanded.

clone_size d_call j_call v_call cdr3_nt cdr3_aa
many - TRBJ2-2 TRBV4-1 TGCGCCAGCAGCCAAGACAGCAGATTAGCCGGGGAGCTGTTTTTT CASSQDSRLAGELFF
many - TRBJ2-2 TRBV20-1 TGCAGTGCTCTGCGGGCCACGAACACCGGGGAGCTGTTTTTT CSALRATNTGELFF
many - TRBJ2-1 TRBV5-1 TGCGCCAGCAGCTTGGAGTCAGGGAGCTACAATGAGCAGTTCTTC CASSLESGSYNEQFF
- - TRBJ2-1 TRBV7-9 TGTGCCAGCAGCTGGCTGCGGGAAAGCTCCTACAATGAGCAGTTCTTC CASSWLRESSYNEQFF
few - TRBJ1-1 TRBV9 TGTGCCAGCAGTTTAGAGTCGAGGAACACTGAAGCTTTCTTT CASSLESRNTEAFF
few - TRBJ2-2 TRBV5-1 TGCGCCAGCAGCTCCGAGGGGCGCACCGGGGAGCTGTTTTTT CASSSEGRTGELFF
many - TRBJ2-5 TRBV15 TGTGCCACCAGCAGGGACATTAGAGAGACCCAGTACTTC CATSRDIRETQYF
many - TRBJ2-3 TRBV12-3/TRBV12-4 TGTGCCAGCAGTTTGCCGGGCGCAGATACGCAGTATTTT CASSLPGADTQYF
few - TRBJ2-7 TRBV18 TGTGCCAGCTCACTTACACCGGGACAAAGAGGCGAGCAGTACTTC CASSLTPGQRGEQYF
- TRBD2 TRBJ2-3 TRBV7-8 TGTGCCAGCCGGGTAGCGGGGTACACAGATACGCAGTATTTT CASRVAGYTDTQYF
- - TRBJ2-7 TRBV20-1 TGCAGTGCTAGAGATAAACAACTTCTAGGGTATACCTCCTACGAGCAGTACTTC CSARDKQLLGYTSYEQYF
few - TRBJ2-1 TRBV6-5 TGTGCCAGCAGTTACTGGCAGCTACCCTCCTACAATGAGCAGTTCTTC CASSYWQLPSYNEQFF
- - TRBJ1-2 TRBV4-3 TGCGCCAGCAGCCAAGTACGGGGCCCTAACTATGGCTACACCTTC CASSQVRGPNYGYTF
many - TRBJ2-3 TRBV4-3 TGCGCCAGCAGCCAAGAGGGCCGGCGGGGCAGTATGCAGTATTTT CASSQEGRRGSMQYF
few TRBD2 TRBJ2-2 TRBV6-2/TRBV6-3 TGTGCCAGCAGTTTTTCAGTCGGTCTAGCGGACACCGGGGAGCTGTTTTTT CASSFSVGLADTGELFF